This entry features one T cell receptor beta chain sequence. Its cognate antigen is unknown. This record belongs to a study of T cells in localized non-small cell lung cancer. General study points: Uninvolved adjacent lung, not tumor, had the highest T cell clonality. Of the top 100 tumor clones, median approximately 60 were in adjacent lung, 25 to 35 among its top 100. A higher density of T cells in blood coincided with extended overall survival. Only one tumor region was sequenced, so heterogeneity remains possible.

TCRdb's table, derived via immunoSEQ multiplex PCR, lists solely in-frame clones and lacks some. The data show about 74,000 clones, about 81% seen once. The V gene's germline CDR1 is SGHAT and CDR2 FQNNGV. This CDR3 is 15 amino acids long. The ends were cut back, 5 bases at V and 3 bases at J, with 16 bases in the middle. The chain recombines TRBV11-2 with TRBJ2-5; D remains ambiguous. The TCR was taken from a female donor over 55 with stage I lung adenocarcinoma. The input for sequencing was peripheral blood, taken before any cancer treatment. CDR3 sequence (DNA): TGTGCCAGCAGCGCAGGTTCATGGTCGGAAGAGACCCAGTACTTC. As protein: CASSAGSWSEETQYF.